What follows are 27 T cell receptor beta chains derived from one specimen sequenced in a study of T-cell reconstitution after alpha-beta-depleted transplantation in children. Unique molecular identifiers were incorporated when the TCRbeta library was constructed. Using its own MiXCR run on the PCR reads, TCRdb lists one record per CDR3 protein. The sample has just under 350,000 distinct CDR3 sequences, 15% to 20% seen once; the top ten hold approximately 38%. This sample comprised PBMCs, mostly from graft donor cells, obtained 360 days after TCRalphabeta/CD19-depleted stem cell transplant. The source is a male patient aged 2-9 years who had a stem cell transplant for acute lymphoblastic leukemia, so the T cells may come from the graft donor.

This clonotype was detected ten times or more. The V gene is TRBV13, the J gene TRBJ2-1, with 12 bases matching TRBD2. J was trimmed by 6 bases and V by 5 bases; bases with no gene match: 8. The CDR3 is made up of 16 amino acids. Germline values: CDR1 PRHDT, CDR2 FYEKMQ (reference sequence). The CDR3 reads CASSPDGLAGSNEQFF. Written as DNA, the CDR3 is TGTGCCAGCAGCCCCGACGGACTAGCGGGATCCAATGAGCAGTTCTTC.

The CDR3 DNA reads as TGCGCCAGCAGCCAAGATTCGGGGCAGAGCTACGAGCAGTACTTC. This gives the protein CASSQDSGQSYEQYF. The chain employs TRBV4-3 and TRBJ2-7; D tentatively fits TRBD1 or TRBD2 (5 bases each). The CDR3 contains 15 residues. The germline V gene has CDR1 LGHNA and CDR2 YSLEER. V lost 0 bases to trimming and J lost 3 bases, with 12 bases between them.

The V gene is TRBV10-3, the J gene TRBJ2-5; possible D gene TRBD2, 6 bases. With 8 bases removed from V and 4 bases from J, the gap between germline ends came to 20 bases. CDR1 is ENHRY and CDR2 is SYGVKD in the germline V gene. The CDR3 consists of 15 residues. In DNA, the CDR3 is TGTGCCATCCAGGAGGGGTCAGTTTACGGAGAGACCCAGTACTTC. As protein: CAIQEGSVYGETQYF.

J is TRBJ2-1 and V is TRBV20-1; a possible D gene is TRBD2 (6 bases). There are 16 residues in the CDR3. V was pared by 3 bases and J by 4 bases, with 19 bases between. Germline assignment: CDR1 DFQATT and CDR2 SNEGSKA (reference sequence). CDR3 sequence: CSARWRARLGYNEQFF. Here the CDR3 DNA reads TGCAGTGCTAGGTGGAGGGCCCGTCTGGGGTACAATGAGCAGTTCTTC.

This clonotype has more than one count but fewer than ten. The chain uses TRBV6-2 or TRBV6-3 and TRBJ1-1, with 11 bases aligning to TRBD1. CDR3 length: 16 residues. Germline V gene data show CDR1 as MNHEY and CDR2 as SVGEGT. V lost 2 bases and J lost 4; bases outside the gene matches: 6. The CDR3 reads CASSYEEDRGPTEAFF. In DNA, the CDR3 is TGTGCCAGCAGTTACGAAGAGGACAGGGGGCCCACTGAAGCTTTCTTT.

This clonotype was detected ten times or more. The chain links TRBV28 to TRBJ1-2; D is ambiguous. The V gene's germline CDR1 is MDHEN and CDR2 SYDVKM. This CDR3 comprises 17 residues. V lost 3 bases to trimming and J lost 2 bases, with 19 bases between them. CDR3 loop: CASSLVGRGRSNYGYTF. Written as DNA, the CDR3 is TGTGCCAGCAGTTTGGTTGGTCGAGGAAGGAGCAACTATGGCTACACCTTC.

The chain couples TRBV20-1 to TRBJ2-3; D may correspond to TRBD1 or TRBD2 (7 bases each). Germline V lookup: CDR1 DFQATT, CDR2 SNEGSKA (reference sequence). The V and J ends lost 0 bases and 1 base respectively, with 20 bases between them. CDR3 length: 18 amino acids. CDR3 residues: CSARDQRDSLAGTDTQYF. In DNA, the CDR3 is TGCAGTGCTAGAGACCAGCGGGACAGTCTAGCGGGCACAGATACGCAGTATTTT.

There are many counts of this clonotype. This chain connects TRBV11-1 to TRBJ2-1; 15 bases fit TRBD2. The CDR3 contains 18 residues. Germline V lookup: CDR1 SGHAT, CDR2 FQDESV (reference sequence). J gave up 5 bases and V 1 base, and 6 bases lay outside the gene matches. Here the CDR3 DNA reads TGTGCCAGCAGCTTAGGGGGGACTAGCGGGAGGCAAGACAATGAGCAGTTCTTC. Its translation is CASSLGGTSGRQDNEQFF.

This clonotype was seen ten or more times. This rearrangement joins TRBV28 to TRBJ2-5; the match to TRBD1 covers 9 bases. The CDR3 extends over 13 amino acids. V dropped 5 bases and J dropped 5; count of bases not matched to a gene: 3. Germline CDR1 MDHEN, CDR2 SYDVKM. CDR3: CASSGTGMETQYF. The CDR3 DNA follows: TGTGCCAGCAGTGGGACAGGGATGGAGACCCAGTACTTC.

This clonotype was observed a few times. The chain links TRBV19 to TRBJ1-5; unclear D gene. Trimming left V 3 bases short and J 5 bases short, with 14 bases between. The germline V gene has CDR1 LNHDA and CDR2 SQIVND (reference sequence). This CDR3 has 15 amino acids. CDR3: CASSIFANRDQPQHF. The DNA for the CDR3 is TGTGCCAGTAGTATCTTCGCCAATCGGGATCAGCCCCAGCATTTT.

This clonotype turned up a few times. The V call is TRBV4-2, the J call TRBJ2-1; 7 positions agree with TRBD2. V gave up 1 base and J gave up 4 bases; unmatched junction bases: 10. There are 17 residues in the CDR3. The germline V gene encodes CDR1 LGHNA and CDR2 YNFKEQ. The CDR3 DNA sequence: TGTGCCAGCAGCCAAGCTAGTGTTAGCGGGTCGTACAATGAGCAGTTCTTC. It specifies CASSQASVSGSYNEQFF.

The chain has TRBV12-3 or TRBV12-4 and TRBJ2-1; 7 nucleotides align to TRBD2. The CDR3 is 16 residues long. V lost 2 bases to trimming and J lost 0 bases; unmatched junction nucleotides: 4. The CDR3 sequence is CASSLPSGPSYNEQFF. The CDR3 DNA reads as TGTGCCAGCAGTTTACCTAGCGGTCCCTCCTACAATGAGCAGTTCTTC.

This chain connects TRBV12-3 or TRBV12-4 to TRBJ2-5, with 12 bases matching TRBD2. J gave up 2 bases and V 1 base, and 8 bases lay outside the gene matches. CDR3 size: 18 residues. In nucleotides, the CDR3 is TGTGCCAGCAGTTTAGAGGGACTAGCGGGCTCATTTCAAGAGACCCAGTACTTC. Amino acid sequence: CASSLEGLAGSFQETQYF.

This clonotype was seen a few times. The chain is built from TRBV28 and TRBJ2-7, with 10 nucleotides matching TRBD1. Germline V gives CDR1 MDHEN, CDR2 SYDVKM. CDR3 size: 15 residues. V lost 5 bases to trimming and J lost 4 bases; unmatched junction nucleotides: 8. CDR3 residues: CASSPLTGGGYEQYF. The DNA of the CDR3 is TGTGCCAGCAGTCCCCTGACAGGGGGCGGTTACGAGCAGTACTTC.

This clonotype came up a few times. The chain combines TRBV28 with TRBJ1-6, with D unresolved. This CDR3 contains 14 residues. Trimming cost V 5 bases and J 5 bases, with 10 bases left between them. Germline CDR1 and CDR2: MDHEN and SYDVKM. The CDR3 loop is CASSPIPDNSPLHF. The CDR3 nucleotides read TGTGCCAGCAGTCCCATACCGGATAATTCACCCCTCCACTTT.

The chain links TRBV5-1 to TRBJ1-2; 9 positions agree with TRBD1. V gave up 4 bases and J gave up 0 bases; unmatched junction bases: 7. CDR3 length equals 16 residues. Germline CDR1 SGHRS, CDR2 YFSETQ. The CDR3 is CASSPGQGLANYGYTF. CDR3 coding DNA: TGCGCCAGCAGCCCAGGACAGGGGCTTGCTAACTATGGCTACACCTTC.

This chain joins TRBV10-3 and TRBJ2-4, with D perhaps matching TRBD2 (5 bases). Germline V CDR1 and CDR2: ENHRY, SYGVKD. The V end lost 5 bases, the J end lost 7 bases, and 18 bases lay between the germline ends. The length of the CDR3 is 15 residues. DNA for the CDR3: TGTGCCATCAGTTCCTCGAACGGGGTCCAGAACATTCAGTACTTC. Translation: CAISSSNGVQNIQYF.

In this sample, this clonotype turned up a few times. The chain is built from TRBV4-3 and TRBJ2-1; D might be TRBD1 (6 bases). The CDR3 sequence is 13 residues long. CDR1 and CDR2 from the germline V gene are LGHNA and YSLEER. The V end was cut by 2 bases, the J end by 5 bases, with 7 bases between. The CDR3 is CASSQTGNNEQFF. The DNA for the CDR3 is TGCGCCAGCAGCCAAACAGGGAACAATGAGCAGTTCTTC.

This clonotype has a count of ten or more. The J gene is TRBJ2-1, the V gene TRBV5-1; no clear D. The ends were cut back, 0 bases at V and 1 base at J, with 8 bases in the middle. From germline, CDR1 is SGHRS and CDR2 YFSETQ. The CDR3 has 15 amino acids. This CDR3 reads CASSLEGSSYNEQFF. The CDR3, as DNA: TGCGCCAGCAGCTTGGAAGGTAGTTCCTACAATGAGCAGTTCTTC. Full variable domain (rest looked up from reference TRBV5-1 and TRBJ2-1): KAGVTQTPRYLIKTRGQQVTLSCSPISGHRSVSWYQQTPGQGLQFLFEYFSETQRNKGNFPGRFSGRQFSNSRSEMNVSTLELGDSALYLCASSLEGSSYNEQFFGPGTRLTVL.

This clonotype was observed a handful of times. This chain links TRBV20-1 with TRBJ2-7, with 10 positions matching TRBD1. The CDR3 covers 14 residues. Losses at the gene ends were 3 bases for V and 2 bases for J; bases not matched to a gene: 4. The germline CDR1 and CDR2 sequences are DFQATT and SNEGSKA (reference sequence). The chain's CDR3 is CSASRGTGAYEQYF. The CDR3 bases are TGCAGTGCTAGTCGCGGGACAGGGGCCTACGAGCAGTACTTC.

The sample holds a few counts of this clonotype. The J gene is TRBJ2-1, the V gene TRBV5-1; TRBD2 matches at 12 bases. CDR3 length: 15 amino acids. The trim removed 4 bases at V and 8 bases at J, leaving 7 bases unmatched. CDR1 and CDR2 (germline): SGHRS, YFSETQ. The CDR3 DNA is TGCGCCAGCAGCCCGCTAGCGGGAGGGGGGGATGAGCAGTTCTTC. Encoded protein: CASSPLAGGGDEQFF.

Ten or more counts support this clonotype. V gene TRBV12-3 or TRBV12-4 combines with J gene TRBJ2-5, with D perhaps TRBD1 (5 bases). This CDR3 spans 16 amino acids. V lost 3 bases to trimming and J lost 3 bases, with 17 bases between them. CDR3 sequence (DNA): TGTGCCAGCAGTTTTCTTAAGGGGTGGAGAGAAGAGACCCAGTACTTC. This translates into CASSFLKGWREETQYF.

This clonotype was seen a few times. The chain combines TRBV7-2 with TRBJ2-1, with D unclear. This CDR3 region has 12 residues. Germline CDR1 and CDR2: SGHTA and FQGNSA. Trimming stripped 1 base from V and 12 bases from J, with 10 bases between. The CDR3 sequence is CASSLGIKGQFF. CDR3 nucleotide sequence: TGTGCCAGCAGCTTAGGAATTAAAGGGCAGTTCTTC. The full variable domain, its missing parts supplied by reference TRBV7-2 and TRBJ2-1, is GAGVSQSPSNKVTEKGKDVELRCDPISGHTALYWYRQSLGQGLEFLIYFQGNSAPDKSGLPSDRFSAERTGGSVSTLTIQRTQQEDSAVYLCASSLGIKGQFFGPGTRLTVL.

This clonotype was seen a handful of times. J is TRBJ2-3 and V is TRBV30; D is uncertain. Germline V gene data show CDR1 as GTSNPN and CDR2 as SVGIG (reference sequence). The CDR3 extends over 15 amino acids. V gave up 0 bases and J gave up 2 bases, with 12 bases separating them. CDR3: CAWSVLLEPTDTQYF. The CDR3 DNA reads TGTGCCTGGAGTGTACTTCTGGAACCCACAGATACGCAGTATTTT.

This rearrangement joins TRBV27 to TRBJ2-1, with 7 bases matching TRBD2. The CDR3 is 14 amino acids. The germline CDR1 and CDR2 sequences are MNHEY and SMNVEV (reference sequence). Trimming removed 11 bases from V and 2 bases from J; junction bases left unmatched: 9. The CDR3 region is CASGRAGPYNEQFF. The CDR3 nucleotides are TGTGCCTCTGGGAGGGCGGGCCCCTACAATGAGCAGTTCTTC.

This clonotype was seen only a few times. The chain links TRBV6-5 to TRBJ2-1; perhaps TRBD1 as D (6 bases). Trimming removed 3 bases at V and 10 bases at J, with 13 bases between. This CDR3 comprises 13 residues. The V gene's germline CDR1 is MNHEY and CDR2 SVGAGI. The CDR3 loop is CASSYYPGQEQFF. CDR3 bases: TGTGCCAGCAGTTATTATCCCGGACAGGAGCAGTTCTTC.

This clonotype turned up a few times. The V call is TRBV20-1, the J call TRBJ1-6; D not certain. This CDR3 is built from 14 residues. The germline V gene has CDR1 DFQATT and CDR2 SNEGSKA (reference sequence). V shed 1 base and J shed 14 bases, with 18 bases lying between them. The CDR3 sequence is CSARGGAYLESLHF. The CDR3 DNA reads TGCAGTGCTAGAGGAGGAGCTTATTTGGAGTCCCTCCACTTT.